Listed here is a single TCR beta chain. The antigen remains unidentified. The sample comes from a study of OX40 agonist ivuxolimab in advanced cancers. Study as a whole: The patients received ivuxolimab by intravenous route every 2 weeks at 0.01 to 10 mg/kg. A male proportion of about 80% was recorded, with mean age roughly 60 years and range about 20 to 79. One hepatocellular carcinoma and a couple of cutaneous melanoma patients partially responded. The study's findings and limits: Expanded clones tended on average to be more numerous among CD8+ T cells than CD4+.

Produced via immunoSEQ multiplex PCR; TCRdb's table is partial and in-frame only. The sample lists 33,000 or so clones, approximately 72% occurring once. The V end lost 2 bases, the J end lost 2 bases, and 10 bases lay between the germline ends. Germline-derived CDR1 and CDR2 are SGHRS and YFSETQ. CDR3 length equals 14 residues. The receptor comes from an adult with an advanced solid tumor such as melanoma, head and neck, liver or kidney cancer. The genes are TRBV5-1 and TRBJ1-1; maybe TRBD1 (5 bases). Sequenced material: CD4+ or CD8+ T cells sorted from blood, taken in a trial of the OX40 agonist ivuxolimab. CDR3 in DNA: TGCGCCAGCAGCTTTTCTACAGGTAACACTGAAGCTTTCTTT. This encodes CASSFSTGNTEAFF.